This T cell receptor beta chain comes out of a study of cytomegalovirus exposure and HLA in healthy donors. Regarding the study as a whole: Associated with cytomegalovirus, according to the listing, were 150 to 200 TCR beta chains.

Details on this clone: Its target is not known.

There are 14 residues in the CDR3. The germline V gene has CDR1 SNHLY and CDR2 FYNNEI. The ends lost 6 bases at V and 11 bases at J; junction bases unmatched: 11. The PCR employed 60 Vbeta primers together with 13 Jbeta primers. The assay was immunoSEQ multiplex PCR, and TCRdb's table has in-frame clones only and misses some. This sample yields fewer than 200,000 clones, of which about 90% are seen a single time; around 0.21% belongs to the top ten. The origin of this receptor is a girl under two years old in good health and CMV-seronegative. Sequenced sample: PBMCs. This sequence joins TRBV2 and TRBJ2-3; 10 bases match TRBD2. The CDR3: CASSFASGGAKQYF. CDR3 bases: TGTGCCAGCAGCTTTGCTAGCGGGGGAGCTAAGCAGTATTTT.